A single count supports the clone carrying this TCR beta chain. The germline gene is not matched at one end of the junction; a read error may be the cause. This CDR3 is built from 10 residues. Looked up from germline, CDR1 is SGHAT and CDR2 is FQNNGV. The data are from a study of blood T cell repertoires in COVID-19. Study-wide background: COVID-19 samples from acute and convalescent phases originated in the United States, Italy and Spain. The analysed material was cDNA or gDNA that came from T cells, B-cell-depleted T cells, or PBMCs.

The repertoire was sequenced with immunoSEQ multiplex PCR; TCRdb's copy has only in-frame clones and lacks some. The table includes about 74,000 clones, approximately 84% detected once. The TCR sequence derives from a man in his sixties or seventies with acute or convalescent COVID-19. V usage is TRBV11-2 and J usage is TRBJ1-1; D call uncertain. Sequencing was performed on peripheral blood. CDR3 in DNA: TGTGCCAGCAGCCAACTTATAACCCGCTTT. It translates to CASSQLITRF.